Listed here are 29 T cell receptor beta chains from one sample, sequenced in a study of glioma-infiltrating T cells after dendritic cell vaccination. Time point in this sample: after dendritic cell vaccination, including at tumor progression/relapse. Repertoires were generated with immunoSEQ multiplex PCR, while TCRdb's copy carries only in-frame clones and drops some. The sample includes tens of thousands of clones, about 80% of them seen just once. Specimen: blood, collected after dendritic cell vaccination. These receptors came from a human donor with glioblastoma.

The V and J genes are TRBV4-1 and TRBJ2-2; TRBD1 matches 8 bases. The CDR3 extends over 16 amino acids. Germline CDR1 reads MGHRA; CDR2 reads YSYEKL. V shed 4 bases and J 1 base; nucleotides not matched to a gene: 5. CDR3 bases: TGCGCCAGCAGCCTTGGACAGGGAGAGAACACCGGGGAGCTGTTTTTT. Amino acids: CASSLGQGENTGELFF.

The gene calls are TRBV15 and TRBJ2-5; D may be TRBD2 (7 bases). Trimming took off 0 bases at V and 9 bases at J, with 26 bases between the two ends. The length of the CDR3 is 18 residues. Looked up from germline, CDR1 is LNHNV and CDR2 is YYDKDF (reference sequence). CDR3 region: CATSREPGEGHPSYAQYF. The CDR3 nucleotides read TGTGCCACCAGCAGAGAACCCGGGGAGGGACACCCCAGTTACGCCCAGTACTTC.

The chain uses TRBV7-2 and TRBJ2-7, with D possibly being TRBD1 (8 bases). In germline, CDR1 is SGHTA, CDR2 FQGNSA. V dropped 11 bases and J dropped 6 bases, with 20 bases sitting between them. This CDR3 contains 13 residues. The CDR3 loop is CAVSPQGEGEQYF. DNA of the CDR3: TGTGCCGTAAGCCCACAGGGGGAGGGCGAGCAGTACTTC.

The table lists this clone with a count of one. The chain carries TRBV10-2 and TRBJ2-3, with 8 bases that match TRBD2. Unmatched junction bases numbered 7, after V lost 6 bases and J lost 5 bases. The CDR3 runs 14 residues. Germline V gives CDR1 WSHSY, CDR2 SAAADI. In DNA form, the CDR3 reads TGCGCCAGCAGCGCTAGCGGGTTTGGAGATACGCAGTATTTT. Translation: CASSASGFGDTQYF.

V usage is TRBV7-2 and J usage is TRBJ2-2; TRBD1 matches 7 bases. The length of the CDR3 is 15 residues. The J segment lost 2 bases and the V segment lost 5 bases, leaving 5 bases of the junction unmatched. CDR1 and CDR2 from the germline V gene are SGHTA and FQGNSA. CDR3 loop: CASSLDRANTGELFF. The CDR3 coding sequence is TGTGCCAGCAGCCTAGACAGGGCTAACACCGGGGAGCTGTTTTTT.

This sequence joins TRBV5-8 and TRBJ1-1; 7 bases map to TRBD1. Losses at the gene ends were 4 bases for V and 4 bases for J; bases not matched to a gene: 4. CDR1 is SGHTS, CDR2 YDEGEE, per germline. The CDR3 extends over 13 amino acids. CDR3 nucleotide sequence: TGTGCCAGCAGCCTGGGACAGCCCACTGAAGCTTTCTTT. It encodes CASSLGQPTEAFF. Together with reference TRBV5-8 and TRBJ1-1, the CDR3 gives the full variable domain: EAGVTQSPTHLIKTRGQQATLRCSPISGHTSVYWYQQALGLGLQFLLWYDEGEERNRGNFPPRFSGRQFPNYSSELNVNALELEDSALYLCASSLGQPTEAFFGQGTRLTVV.

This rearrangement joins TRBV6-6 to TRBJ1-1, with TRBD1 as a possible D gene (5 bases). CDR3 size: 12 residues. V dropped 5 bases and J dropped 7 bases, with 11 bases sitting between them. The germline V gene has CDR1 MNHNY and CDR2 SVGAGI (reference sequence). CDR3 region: CASSIDSLEAFF. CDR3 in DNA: TGTGCCAGCAGTATTGACAGCCTTGAAGCTTTCTTT.

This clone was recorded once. The CDR3 bases are TGTGCCAGTAGTAAGAGGGTCTTGAACACTGAAGCTTTCTTT. Protein product: CASSKRVLNTEAFF. The rearrangement joins TRBV19 to TRBJ1-1; no firm D call. Trimming took off 4 bases at V and 0 bases at J, with 9 bases between the two ends. The CDR3 sequence is 14 residues long. CDR1 is LNHDA and CDR2 is SQIVND in the germline V gene (reference sequence). The whole variable domain, remainder taken from reference TRBV19 and TRBJ1-1, is DGGITQSPKYLFRKEGQNVTLSCEQNLNHDAMYWYRQDPGQGLRLIYYSQIVNDFQKGDIAEGYSVSREKKESFPLTVTSAQKNPTAFYLCASSKRVLNTEAFFGQGTRLTVV.

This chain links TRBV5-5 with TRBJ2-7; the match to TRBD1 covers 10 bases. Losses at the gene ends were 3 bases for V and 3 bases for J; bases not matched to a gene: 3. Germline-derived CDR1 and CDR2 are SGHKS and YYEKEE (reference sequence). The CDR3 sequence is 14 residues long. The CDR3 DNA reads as TGTGCCAGCAGCTCCGGACAGGGGGACTACGAGCAGTACTTC. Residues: CASSSGQGDYEQYF.

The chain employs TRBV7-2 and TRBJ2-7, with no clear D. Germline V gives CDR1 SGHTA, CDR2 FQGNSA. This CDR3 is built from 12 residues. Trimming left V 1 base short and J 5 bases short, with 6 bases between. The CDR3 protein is CASSLDSNEQYF. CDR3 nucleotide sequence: TGTGCCAGCAGCTTAGACAGCAACGAGCAGTACTTC.

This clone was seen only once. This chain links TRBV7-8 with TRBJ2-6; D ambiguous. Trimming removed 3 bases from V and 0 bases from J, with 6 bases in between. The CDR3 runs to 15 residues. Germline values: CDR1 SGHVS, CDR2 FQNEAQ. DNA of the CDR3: TGTGCCAGCAGCTTCTCGGGCTCTGGGGCCAACGTCCTGACTTTC. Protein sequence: CASSFSGSGANVLTF.

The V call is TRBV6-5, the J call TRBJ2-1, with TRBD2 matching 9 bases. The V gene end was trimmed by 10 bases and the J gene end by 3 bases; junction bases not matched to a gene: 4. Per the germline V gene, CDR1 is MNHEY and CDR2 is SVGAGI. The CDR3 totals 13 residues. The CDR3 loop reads CATGRGGYNEQFF. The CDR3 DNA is TGTGCCACTGGGCGGGGGGGCTACAATGAGCAGTTCTTC.

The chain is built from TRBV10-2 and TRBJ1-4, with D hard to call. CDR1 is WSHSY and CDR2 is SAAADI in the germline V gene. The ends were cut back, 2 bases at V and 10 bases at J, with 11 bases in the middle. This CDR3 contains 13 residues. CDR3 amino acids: CASSEGLPVKLFF. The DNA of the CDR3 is TGCGCCAGCAGTGAGGGGCTACCTGTAAAACTGTTTTTT.

The CDR3 spells CASSLSGDYGYTF. The DNA for the CDR3 is TGTGCCAGCAGCTTATCAGGGGACTATGGCTACACCTTC. The chain links TRBV7-2 to TRBJ1-2, with a tentative D call TRBD1 (6 bases). The germline V gene has CDR1 SGHTA and CDR2 FQGNSA. Deletions cut 2 bases from V and 3 bases from J, with 7 bases between. The CDR3 loop spans 13 amino acids.

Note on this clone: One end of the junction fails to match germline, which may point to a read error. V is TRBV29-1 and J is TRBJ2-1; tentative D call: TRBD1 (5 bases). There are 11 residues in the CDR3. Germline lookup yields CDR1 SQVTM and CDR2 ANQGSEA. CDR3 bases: TGCAGCGTTGAAGATCTTCAGGGTAGGATCTTC. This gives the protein CSVEDLQGRIF.

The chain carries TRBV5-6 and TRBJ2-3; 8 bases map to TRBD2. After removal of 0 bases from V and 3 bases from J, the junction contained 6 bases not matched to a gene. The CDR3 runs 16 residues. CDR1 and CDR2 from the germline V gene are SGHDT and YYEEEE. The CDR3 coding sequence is TGTGCCAGCAGCTTGGGACTAGCGCGGGATACAGATACGCAGTATTTT. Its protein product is CASSLGLARDTDTQYF.

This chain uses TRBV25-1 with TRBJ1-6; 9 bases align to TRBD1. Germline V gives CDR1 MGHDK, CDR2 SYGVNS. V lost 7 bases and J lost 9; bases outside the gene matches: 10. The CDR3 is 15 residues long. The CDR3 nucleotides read TGTGCCAGCACCAAGACAGGGGGTTCTGGTTCACCCCTCCACTTT. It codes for CASTKTGGSGSPLHF.

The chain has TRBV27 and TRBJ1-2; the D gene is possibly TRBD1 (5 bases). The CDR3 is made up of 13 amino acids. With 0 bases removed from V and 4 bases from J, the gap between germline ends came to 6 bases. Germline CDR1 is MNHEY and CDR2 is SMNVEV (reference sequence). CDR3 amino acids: CASSLSTGYGYTF. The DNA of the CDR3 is TGTGCCAGCAGTTTATCCACAGGCTATGGCTACACCTTC.

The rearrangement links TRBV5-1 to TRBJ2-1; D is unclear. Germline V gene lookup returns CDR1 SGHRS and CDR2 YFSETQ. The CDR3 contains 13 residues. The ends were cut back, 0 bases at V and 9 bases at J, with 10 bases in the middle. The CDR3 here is CASSLALRSEQFF. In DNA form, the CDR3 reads TGCGCCAGCAGCTTGGCCTTGAGGTCTGAGCAGTTCTTC.

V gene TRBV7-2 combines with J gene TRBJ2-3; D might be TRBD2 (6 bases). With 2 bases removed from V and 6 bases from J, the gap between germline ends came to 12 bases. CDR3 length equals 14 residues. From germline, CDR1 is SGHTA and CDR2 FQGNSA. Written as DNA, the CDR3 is TGTGCCAGCAGCTTAAGTCGGGCGGGGGATACGCAGTATTTT. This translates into CASSLSRAGDTQYF. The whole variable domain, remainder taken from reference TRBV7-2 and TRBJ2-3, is GAGVSQSPSNKVTEKGKDVELRCDPISGHTALYWYRQSLGQGLEFLIYFQGNSAPDKSGLPSDRFSAERTGGSVSTLTIQRTQQEDSAVYLCASSLSRAGDTQYFGPGTRLTVL.

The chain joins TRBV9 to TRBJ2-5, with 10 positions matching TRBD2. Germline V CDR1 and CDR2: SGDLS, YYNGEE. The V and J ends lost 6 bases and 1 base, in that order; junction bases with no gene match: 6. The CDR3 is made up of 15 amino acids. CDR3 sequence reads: CASTSGGNFQETQYF. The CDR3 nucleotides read TGTGCCAGCACTAGCGGGGGAAATTTCCAAGAGACCCAGTACTTC. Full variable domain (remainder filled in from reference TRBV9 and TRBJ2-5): DSGVTQTPKHLITATGQRVTLRCSPRSGDLSVYWYQQSLDQGLQFLIQYYNGEERAKGNILERFSAQQFPDLHSELNLSSLELGDSALYFCASTSGGNFQETQYFGPGTRLLVL.

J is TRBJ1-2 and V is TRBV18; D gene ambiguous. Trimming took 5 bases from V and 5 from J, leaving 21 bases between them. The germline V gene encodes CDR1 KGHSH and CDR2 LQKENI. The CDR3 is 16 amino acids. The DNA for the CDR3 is TGTGCCAGCTCATCGGACCGGGCTGGGGAGCTATATGGCTACACCTTC. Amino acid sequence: CASSSDRAGELYGYTF.

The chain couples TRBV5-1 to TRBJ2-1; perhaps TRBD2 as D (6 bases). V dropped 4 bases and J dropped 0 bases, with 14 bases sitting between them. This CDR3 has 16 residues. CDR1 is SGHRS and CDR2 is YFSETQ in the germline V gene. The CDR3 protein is CASSPTAGSSYNEQFF. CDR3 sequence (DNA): TGCGCCAGCAGCCCAACGGCGGGGAGCTCCTACAATGAGCAGTTCTTC.

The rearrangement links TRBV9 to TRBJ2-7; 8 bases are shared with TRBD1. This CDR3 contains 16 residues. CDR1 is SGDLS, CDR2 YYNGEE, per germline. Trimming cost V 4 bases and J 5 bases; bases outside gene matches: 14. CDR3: CASSPADRGGRDEQYF. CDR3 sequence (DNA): TGTGCCAGCAGCCCCGCCGACAGGGGAGGTCGCGACGAGCAGTACTTC.

CDR3 in amino acids: CATGYNEQFF. DNA for the CDR3: TGTGCCACGGGATACAATGAGCAGTTCTTC. The chain uses TRBV27 and TRBJ2-1, with D possibly TRBD2 on 5 matching bases. The germline gives CDR1 MNHEY, CDR2 SMNVEV (reference sequence). The CDR3 runs to 10 residues. The germline V and J ends were trimmed by 10 bases and 4 bases, with 5 bases remaining between them.

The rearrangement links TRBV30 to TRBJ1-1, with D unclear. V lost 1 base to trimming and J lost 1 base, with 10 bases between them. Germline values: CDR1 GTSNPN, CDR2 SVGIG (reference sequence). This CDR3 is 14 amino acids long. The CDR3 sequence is CAWSGRYPNTEAFF. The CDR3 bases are TGTGCCTGGAGTGGCAGATACCCGAACACTGAAGCTTTCTTT.

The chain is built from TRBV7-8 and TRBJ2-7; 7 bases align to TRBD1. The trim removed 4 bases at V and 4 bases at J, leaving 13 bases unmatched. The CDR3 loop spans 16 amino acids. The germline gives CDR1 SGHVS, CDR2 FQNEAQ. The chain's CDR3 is CASSSGVQGMRYEQYF. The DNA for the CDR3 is TGTGCCAGCAGCTCAGGAGTACAGGGGATGAGGTACGAGCAGTACTTC.

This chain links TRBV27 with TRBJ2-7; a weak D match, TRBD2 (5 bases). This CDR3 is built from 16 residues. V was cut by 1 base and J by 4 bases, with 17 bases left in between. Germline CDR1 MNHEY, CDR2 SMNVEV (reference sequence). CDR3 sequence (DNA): TGTGCCAGCAGTTTATTGACAACGGACTTCAGATACGAGCAGTACTTC. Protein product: CASSLLTTDFRYEQYF.

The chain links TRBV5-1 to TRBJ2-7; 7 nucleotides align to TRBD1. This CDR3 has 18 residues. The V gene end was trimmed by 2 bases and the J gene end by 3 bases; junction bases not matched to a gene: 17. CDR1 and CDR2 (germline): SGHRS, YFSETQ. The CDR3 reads CASSLIAGQEGVFYEQYF. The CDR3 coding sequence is TGCGCCAGCAGCTTAATAGCAGGACAGGAAGGAGTTTTCTACGAGCAGTACTTC. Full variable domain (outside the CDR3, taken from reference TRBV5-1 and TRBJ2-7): KAGVTQTPRYLIKTRGQQVTLSCSPISGHRSVSWYQQTPGQGLQFLFEYFSETQRNKGNFPGRFSGRQFSNSRSEMNVSTLELGDSALYLCASSLIAGQEGVFYEQYFGPGTRLTVT.